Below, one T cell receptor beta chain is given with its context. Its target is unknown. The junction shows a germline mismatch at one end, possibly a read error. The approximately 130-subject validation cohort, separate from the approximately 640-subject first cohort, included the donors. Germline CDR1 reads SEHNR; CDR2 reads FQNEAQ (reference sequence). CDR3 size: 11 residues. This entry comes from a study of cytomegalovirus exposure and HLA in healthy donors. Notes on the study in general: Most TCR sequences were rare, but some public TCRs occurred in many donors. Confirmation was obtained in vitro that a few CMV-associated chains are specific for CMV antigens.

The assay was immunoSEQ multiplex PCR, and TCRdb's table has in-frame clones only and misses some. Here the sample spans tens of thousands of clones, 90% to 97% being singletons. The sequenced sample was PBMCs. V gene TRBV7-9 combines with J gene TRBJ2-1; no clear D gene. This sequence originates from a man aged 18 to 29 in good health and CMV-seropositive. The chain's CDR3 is CASSYYSEQFF. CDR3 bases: TGTGCCAGCAGCTATTACAGTGAGCAGTTCTTC.